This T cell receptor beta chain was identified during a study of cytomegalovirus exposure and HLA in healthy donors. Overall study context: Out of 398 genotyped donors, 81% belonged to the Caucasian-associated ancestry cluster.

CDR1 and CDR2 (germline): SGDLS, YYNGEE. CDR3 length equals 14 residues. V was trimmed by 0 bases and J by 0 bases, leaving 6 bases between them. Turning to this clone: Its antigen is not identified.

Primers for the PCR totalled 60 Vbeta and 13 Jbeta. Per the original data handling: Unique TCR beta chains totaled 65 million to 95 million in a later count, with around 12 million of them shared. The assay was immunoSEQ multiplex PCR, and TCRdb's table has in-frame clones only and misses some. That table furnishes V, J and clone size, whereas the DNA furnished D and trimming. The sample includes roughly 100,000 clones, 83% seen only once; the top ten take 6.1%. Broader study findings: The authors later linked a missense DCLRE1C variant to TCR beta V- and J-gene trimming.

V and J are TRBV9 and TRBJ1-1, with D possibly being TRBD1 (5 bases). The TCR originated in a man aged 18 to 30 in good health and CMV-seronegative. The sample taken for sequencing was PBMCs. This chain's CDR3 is CASSVAGLNTEAFF. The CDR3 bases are TGTGCCAGCAGCGTAGCAGGGTTGAACACTGAAGCTTTCTTT.